Sequencing of this TCR beta chain was carried out in a study of OX40 agonist ivuxolimab in advanced cancers. The CDR3 is 13 residues long. V was clipped by 3 bases and J by 5 bases, with 11 bases between them. Germline V gives CDR1 SGDLS, CDR2 YYNGEE. Some clones are missing from TCRdb's copy, which holds only in-frame ones; the method was immunoSEQ multiplex PCR. The data contain 70,000 or so clones, around 90% of them singletons. The receptor comes from an adult with an advanced solid tumor such as melanoma, head and neck, liver or kidney cancer. The material sequenced was CD4+ or CD8+ T cells sorted from blood, taken in a trial of the OX40 agonist ivuxolimab. J is TRBJ1-1 and V is TRBV9; D possibly corresponds to TRBD1 (5 bases). CDR3 coding DNA: TGTGCCAGCAGCGGACAGTGGGGGACTGAAGCTTTCTTT. Amino acid sequence: CASSGQWGTEAFF.